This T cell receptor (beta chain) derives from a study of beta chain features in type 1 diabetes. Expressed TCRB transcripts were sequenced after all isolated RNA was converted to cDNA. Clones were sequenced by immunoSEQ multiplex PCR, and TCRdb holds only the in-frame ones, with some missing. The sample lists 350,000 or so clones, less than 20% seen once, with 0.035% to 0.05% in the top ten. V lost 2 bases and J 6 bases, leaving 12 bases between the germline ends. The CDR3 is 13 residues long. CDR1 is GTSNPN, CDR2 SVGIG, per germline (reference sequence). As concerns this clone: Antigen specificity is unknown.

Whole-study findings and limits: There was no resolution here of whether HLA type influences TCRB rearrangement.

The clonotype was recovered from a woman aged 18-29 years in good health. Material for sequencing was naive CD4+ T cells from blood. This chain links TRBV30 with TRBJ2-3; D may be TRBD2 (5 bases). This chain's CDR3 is CAWSWGSEDTQYF. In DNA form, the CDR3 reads TGTGCCTGGAGTTGGGGTAGCGAGGATACGCAGTATTTT.